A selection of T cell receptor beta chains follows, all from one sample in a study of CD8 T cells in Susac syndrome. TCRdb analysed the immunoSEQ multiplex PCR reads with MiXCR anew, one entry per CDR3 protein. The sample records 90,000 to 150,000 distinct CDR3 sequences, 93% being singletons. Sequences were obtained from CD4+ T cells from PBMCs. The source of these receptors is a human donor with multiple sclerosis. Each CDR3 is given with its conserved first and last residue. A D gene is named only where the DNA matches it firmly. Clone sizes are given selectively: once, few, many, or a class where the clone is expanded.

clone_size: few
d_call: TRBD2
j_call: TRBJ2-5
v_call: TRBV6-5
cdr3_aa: CASSSAGGGQETQYF
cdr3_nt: TGTGCCAGCAGTTCAGCGGGGGGAGGGCAAGAGACCCAGTACTTC

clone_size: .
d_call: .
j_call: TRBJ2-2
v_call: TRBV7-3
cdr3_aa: CASSNLQIIDTGELFF
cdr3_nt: TGTGCCAGCAGCAATCTACAGATCATTGACACCGGGGAGCTGTTTTTT

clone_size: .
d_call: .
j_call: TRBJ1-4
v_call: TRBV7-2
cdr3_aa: CASSGSGKLFF
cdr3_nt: TGTGCCAGCTCTGGGTCGGGAAAACTGTTTTTT

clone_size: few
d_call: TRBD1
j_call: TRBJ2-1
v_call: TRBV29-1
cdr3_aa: CSVADRGGNEQFF
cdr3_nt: TGCAGCGTTGCCGACAGGGGTGGCAATGAGCAGTTCTTC

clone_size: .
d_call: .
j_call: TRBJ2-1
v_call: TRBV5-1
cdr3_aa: CASSLTNGGLSSYNEQFF
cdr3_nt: TGCGCCAGCAGCTTGACAAATGGGGGGCTGAGCTCCTACAATGAGCAGTTCTTC

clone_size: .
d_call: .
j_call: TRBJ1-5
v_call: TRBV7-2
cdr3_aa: CASSEGRFNQPQHF
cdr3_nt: TGTGCCAGCAGCGAGGGACGGTTCAATCAGCCCCAGCATTTT

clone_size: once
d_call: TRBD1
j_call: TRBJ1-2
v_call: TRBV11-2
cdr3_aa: CASSLLRTGGNYGYTF
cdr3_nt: TGTGCCAGCAGCTTACTTCGGACAGGAGGAAACTATGGCTACACCTTC

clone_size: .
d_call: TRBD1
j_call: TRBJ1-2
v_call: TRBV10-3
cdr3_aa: CATGTGPYGYTF
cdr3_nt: TGTGCCACGGGGACAGGACCTTATGGCTACACCTTC

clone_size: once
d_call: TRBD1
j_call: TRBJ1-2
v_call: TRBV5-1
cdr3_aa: CASSTGQGAAYGYTF
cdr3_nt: TGCGCCAGCAGCACCGGACAGGGGGCGGCCTATGGCTACACCTTC

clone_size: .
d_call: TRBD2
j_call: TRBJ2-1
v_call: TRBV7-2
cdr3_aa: CASSLAGTSGQFF
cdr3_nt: TGTGCCAGCAGCTTAGCCGGGACTAGCGGGCAGTTCTTC

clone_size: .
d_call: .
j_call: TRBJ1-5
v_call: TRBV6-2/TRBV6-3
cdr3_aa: CASQWEGNQPQHF
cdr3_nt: TGTGCCAGCCAGTGGGAGGGCAATCAGCCCCAGCATTTT

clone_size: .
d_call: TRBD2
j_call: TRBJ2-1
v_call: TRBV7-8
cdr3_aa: CASSLGIIASGGLPEQFF
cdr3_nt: TGTGCCAGCAGCTTAGGGATCATCGCTAGCGGGGGGCTCCCTGAGCAGTTCTTC

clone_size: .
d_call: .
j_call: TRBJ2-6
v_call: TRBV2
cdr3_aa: CASSASGAGANVLTF
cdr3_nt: TGTGCCAGCAGTGCCTCAGGGGCCGGGGCCAACGTCCTGACTTTC

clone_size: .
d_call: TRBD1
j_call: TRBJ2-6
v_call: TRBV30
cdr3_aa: CAWSAPGTGLSGANVLTF
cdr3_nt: TGTGCCTGGAGTGCGCCCGGGACAGGGCTCTCTGGGGCCAACGTCCTGACTTTC

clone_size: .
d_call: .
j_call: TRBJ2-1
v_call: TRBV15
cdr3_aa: CATSRDWNEQFF
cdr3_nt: TGTGCCACCAGCAGAGATTGGAATGAGCAGTTCTTC

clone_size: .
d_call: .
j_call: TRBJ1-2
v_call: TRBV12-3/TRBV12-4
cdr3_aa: CASSLSAGNYGYTF
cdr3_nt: TGTGCCAGCAGTTTATCGGCCGGCAACTATGGCTACACCTTC

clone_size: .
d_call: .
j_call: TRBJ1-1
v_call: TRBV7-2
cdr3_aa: CASSLFAVNTEAFF
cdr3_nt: TGTGCCAGCAGCTTATTCGCGGTGAACACTGAAGCTTTCTTT

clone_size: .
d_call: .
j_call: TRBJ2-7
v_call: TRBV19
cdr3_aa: CASQSPSVPYEQYF
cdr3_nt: TGTGCCTCCCAGTCGCCCAGCGTGCCGTACGAGCAGTACTTC

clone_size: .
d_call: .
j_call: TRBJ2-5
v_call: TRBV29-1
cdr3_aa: CSVGYGLMSETQYF
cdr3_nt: TGCAGCGTTGGCTATGGTCTTATGTCGGAGACCCAGTACTTC

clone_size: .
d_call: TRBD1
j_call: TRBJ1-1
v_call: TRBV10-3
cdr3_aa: CAIRTGTGTSEAFF
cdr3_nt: TGTGCCATCAGGACCGGGACAGGGACCTCTGAAGCTTTCTTT

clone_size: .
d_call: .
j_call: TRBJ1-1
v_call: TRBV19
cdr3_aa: CASSPTRDTEAFF
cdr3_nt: TGTGCCAGTAGTCCGACCAGGGACACTGAAGCTTTCTTT

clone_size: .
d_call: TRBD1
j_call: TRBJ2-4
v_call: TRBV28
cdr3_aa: CASSVTGGLAKNIQYF
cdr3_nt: TGTGCCAGCAGTGTGACAGGGGGATTAGCCAAAAACATTCAGTACTTC

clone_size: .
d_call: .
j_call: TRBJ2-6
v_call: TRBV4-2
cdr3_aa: CASSDGTAGSGANVLTF
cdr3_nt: TGTGCCAGCAGCGACGGGACAGCGGGCTCTGGGGCCAACGTCCTGACTTTC

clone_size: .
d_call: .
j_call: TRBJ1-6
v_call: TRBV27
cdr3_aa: CASSQGPGHSPLHF
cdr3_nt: TGTGCCAGCAGTCAGGGACCCGGGCATTCACCCCTCCACTTT

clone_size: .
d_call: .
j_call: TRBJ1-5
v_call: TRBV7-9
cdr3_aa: CASNRDSNQPQHF
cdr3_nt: TGTGCCAGCAACCGGGACAGCAATCAGCCCCAGCATTTT

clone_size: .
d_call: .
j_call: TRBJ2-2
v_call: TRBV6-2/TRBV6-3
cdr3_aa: CASRAGVTGELFF
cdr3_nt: TGTGCCAGCAGAGCAGGGGTAACCGGGGAGCTGTTTTTT

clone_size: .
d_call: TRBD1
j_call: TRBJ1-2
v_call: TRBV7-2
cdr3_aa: CASSLGQGDNYGYTF
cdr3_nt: TGTGCCAGCAGCTTAGGACAGGGGGACAACTATGGCTACACCTTC

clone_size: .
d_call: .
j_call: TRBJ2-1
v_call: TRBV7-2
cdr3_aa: CASSLHSPSSYNEQFF
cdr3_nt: TGTGCCAGCAGCCTACATAGTCCGAGCTCCTACAATGAGCAGTTCTTC

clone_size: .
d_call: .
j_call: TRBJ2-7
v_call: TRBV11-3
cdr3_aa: CASSQLWINEQYF
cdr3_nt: TGTGCCAGCAGCCAGCTCTGGATTAACGAGCAGTACTTC

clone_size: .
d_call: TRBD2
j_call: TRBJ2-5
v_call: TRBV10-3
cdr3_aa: CAISGDPGRGFQETQYF
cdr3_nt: TGTGCCATCAGTGGGGACCCAGGGAGGGGCTTTCAAGAGACCCAGTACTTC

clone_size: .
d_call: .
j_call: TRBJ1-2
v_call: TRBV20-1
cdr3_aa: CSARARSSYGYTF
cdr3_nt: TGCAGTGCTAGAGCGAGGAGCAGCTATGGCTACACCTTC

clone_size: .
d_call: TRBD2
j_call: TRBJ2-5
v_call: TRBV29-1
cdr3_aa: CSVGEGQETQYF
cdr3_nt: TGCAGCGTTGGGGAGGGGCAAGAGACCCAGTACTTC

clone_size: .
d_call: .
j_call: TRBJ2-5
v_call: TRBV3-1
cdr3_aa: CASSQLRETQYF
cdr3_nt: TGTGCCAGCAGCCAATTGAGAGAGACCCAGTACTTC

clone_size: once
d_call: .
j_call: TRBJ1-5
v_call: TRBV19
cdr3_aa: CASSIVGQWSNQPQHF
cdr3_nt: TGTGCCAGTAGTATAGTTGGTCAATGGAGCAATCAGCCCCAGCATTTT

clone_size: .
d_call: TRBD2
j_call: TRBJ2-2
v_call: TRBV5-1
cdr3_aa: CASSTGGFGTGELFF
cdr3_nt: TGCGCCAGCAGCACCGGGGGGTTCGGCACCGGGGAGCTGTTTTTT

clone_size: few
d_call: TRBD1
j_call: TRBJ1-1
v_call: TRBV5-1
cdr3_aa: CASSLVPPGTDTEAFF
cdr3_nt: TGCGCCAGCAGCTTGGTTCCCCCCGGGACAGACACTGAAGCTTTCTTT

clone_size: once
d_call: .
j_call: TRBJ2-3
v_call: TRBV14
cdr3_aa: CASSRRDNPRTQYF
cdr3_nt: TGTGCCAGCAGCCGTCGGGACAACCCCCGTACGCAGTATTTT

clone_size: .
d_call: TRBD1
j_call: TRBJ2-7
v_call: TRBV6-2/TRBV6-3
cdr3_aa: CASSSLGQLYEQYF
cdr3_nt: TGTGCCAGCAGTTCCTTGGGACAGCTATACGAGCAGTACTTC

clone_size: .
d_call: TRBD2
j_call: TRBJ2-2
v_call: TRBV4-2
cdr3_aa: CASSQALSGDYTGELFF
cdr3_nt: TGTGCCAGCAGCCAAGCCCTTAGCGGGGACTACACCGGGGAGCTGTTTTTT

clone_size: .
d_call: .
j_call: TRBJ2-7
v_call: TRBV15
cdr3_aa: CATSRDPAGVYEQYF
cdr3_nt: TGTGCCACCAGCAGAGATCCGGCAGGGGTTTACGAGCAGTACTTC